This entry lists 20 T cell receptor beta chains sequenced from one sample in a study of Ad26.COV2.S vaccination and SARS-CoV-2 variants. The method was immunoSEQ multiplex PCR; TCRdb's version includes in-frame clones alone and lacks a portion of them. Among some 290,000 clones listed, around 84% were seen once. Treatment specified: some 19 received Ad26.COV2.S at low or high dose, single or two shots; about five received placebo; per-sample allocation not given. Material that was analyzed had been drawn on day 63 after the first vaccine or placebo injection. The sample in question was peripheral blood, obtained in a trial of Ad26.COV2.S vaccine versus placebo. The receptors derive from a person between 18 and 60 years old who received the Ad26.COV2.S COVID-19 vaccine or a placebo.

The CDR3 spells CASSSGVSRDTEAFF. DNA for the CDR3: TGCGCCAGCAGCTCGGGGGTGAGTAGGGACACTGAAGCTTTCTTT. This chain connects TRBV5-1 to TRBJ1-1; tentatively, D is TRBD1 (5 bases). There are 15 residues in the CDR3. Trimming cost V 3 bases and J 3 bases, with 15 bases left between them. Germline-derived CDR1 and CDR2 are SGHRS and YFSETQ.

This chain joins TRBV2 and TRBJ2-4, with 7 bases fitting TRBD1. The trim removed 5 bases at V and 0 bases at J, leaving 4 bases unmatched. The V gene's germline CDR1 is SNHLY and CDR2 FYNNEI. This CDR3 comprises 15 residues. The CDR3 DNA is TGTGCCAGCAGTACCGACAGGGTAGCCAAAAACATTCAGTACTTC. This gives the protein CASSTDRVAKNIQYF.

V gene TRBV18 combines with J gene TRBJ1-4, with TRBD1 matching over 7 bases. This CDR3 has 14 amino acids. The germline V gene encodes CDR1 KGHSH and CDR2 LQKENI. The junction had 3 bases not matched to a gene; V was cut back by 3 bases and J by 5 bases. DNA for the CDR3: TGTGCCAGCTCACCGGGACAGAAAAATGAAAAACTGTTTTTT. As protein: CASSPGQKNEKLFF.

CDR3 loop: CASSDTGENYGYTF. The CDR3 nucleotides are TGTGCCAGCAGCGACACAGGGGAAAACTATGGCTACACCTTC. The V call is TRBV2, the J call TRBJ1-2, with 7 bases aligning to TRBD1. The junction had 6 bases not matched to a gene; V was cut back by 6 bases and J by 2 bases. Germline V lookup: CDR1 SNHLY, CDR2 FYNNEI. The CDR3 contains 14 residues.

The chain has TRBV6-2 or TRBV6-3 and TRBJ2-7; weak D call: TRBD1 (5 bases). Germline V gene lookup returns CDR1 MNHEY and CDR2 SVGEGT. This CDR3 contains 15 residues. With 2 bases removed from V and 2 bases from J, the gap between germline ends came to 13 bases. The CDR3 bases are TGTGCCAGCAGTTACGGGCAGGGCCCAACCTACGAGCAGTACTTC. Encoded protein: CASSYGQGPTYEQYF.

The table lists this clone with a count of one. The chain joins TRBV5-1 to TRBJ1-3, with a weak D call TRBD1 (6 bases). The V gene's germline CDR1 is SGHRS and CDR2 YFSETQ. The CDR3 consists of 16 residues. Trimming pared 5 bases from V and 2 bases from J, leaving 17 bases between. DNA of the CDR3: TGCGCCAGCAGGAGGGACACCGGGTCTACTGGAAACACCATATATTTT. It specifies CASRRDTGSTGNTIYF.

This chain joins TRBV13 and TRBJ2-5; TRBD2 aligns across 15 bases. This CDR3 is 20 amino acids long. Germline V gene data show CDR1 as PRHDT and CDR2 as FYEKMQ (reference sequence). The V and J ends lost 2 bases and 4 bases, in that order; junction bases with no gene match: 14. This CDR3 reads CASSLRGAPGLAGGIETQYF. The CDR3 nucleotides read TGTGCCAGCAGCTTAAGGGGGGCCCCGGGACTAGCGGGGGGCATAGAGACCCAGTACTTC.

This chain links TRBV19 with TRBJ2-3; TRBD1 matches at 8 bases. The CDR3 is 14 amino acids. From germline, CDR1 is LNHDA and CDR2 SQIVND (reference sequence). J lost 3 bases, V lost 6 bases, and 5 bases had no gene match. The DNA for the CDR3 is TGTGCCAGTAGGGACACAGGGGGTACAGATACGCAGTATTTT. The encoded protein is CASRDTGGTDTQYF.

V is TRBV6-1 and J is TRBJ1-4, with D possibly matching TRBD1 (5 bases). The CDR3 is 16 residues long. With 4 bases removed from V and 3 bases from J, the gap between germline ends came to 15 bases. CDR1 and CDR2 from the germline V gene are MNHNS and SASEGT. CDR3 bases: TGTGCCAGCAGTGCAGGGTGGGGGAGGTCTAATGAAAAACTGTTTTTT. This gives the protein CASSAGWGRSNEKLFF.

V is TRBV7-9 and J is TRBJ1-3; D gene unclear. The V gene lost 6 bases and the J gene lost 5 bases, with 8 bases spanning the gap. CDR1 is SEHNR, CDR2 FQNEAQ, per germline (reference sequence). The CDR3 has 12 amino acids. The CDR3 region is CASRFDRNTIYF. For the CDR3, the DNA is TGTGCCAGCAGATTCGACAGAAACACCATATATTTT.

The rearrangement joins TRBV6-1 to TRBJ1-2; D may be TRBD1 (6 bases). The CDR3 has 14 residues. Germline lookup yields CDR1 MNHNS and CDR2 SASEGT. The ends were cut back, 3 bases at V and 7 bases at J, with 15 bases in the middle. CDR3 residues: CASSDPGTSRGYTF. DNA of the CDR3: TGTGCCAGCAGTGACCCCGGGACATCCCGTGGCTACACCTTC.

The V gene is TRBV5-1, the J gene TRBJ2-1; D gene ambiguous. Germline V lookup: CDR1 SGHRS, CDR2 YFSETQ. The CDR3 spans 15 residues. V lost 2 bases and J 8 bases, leaving 17 bases between the germline ends. DNA for the CDR3: TGCGCCAGCAGCTTTTCAGATGTCAGGTCGTATGAGCAGTTCTTC. Protein product: CASSFSDVRSYEQFF.

The chain uses TRBV27 and TRBJ2-2, with D possibly TRBD1 on 6 matching bases. The CDR3 has 12 residues. V lost 5 bases and J 7 bases, leaving 8 bases between the germline ends. Germline lookup yields CDR1 MNHEY and CDR2 SMNVEV (reference sequence). Here the CDR3 reads CASSRGYGELFF. The CDR3 region has the DNA TGTGCCAGCAGTAGGGGGTACGGGGAGCTGTTTTTT.

The chain has TRBV2 and TRBJ2-5; D possibly corresponds to TRBD2 (6 bases). Germline assignment: CDR1 SNHLY and CDR2 FYNNEI. The CDR3 has 12 residues. Trimming took 7 bases from V and 7 from J, leaving 13 bases between them. The DNA for the CDR3 is TGTGCCAGCACCATGAAGGGAGGGACCCAGTACTTC. Residues: CASTMKGGTQYF.

This clone was counted between two and nine times. The chain has TRBV7-9 and TRBJ2-3; 7 bases match TRBD1. V was clipped by 5 bases and J by 0 bases; unmatched bases: 8. The CDR3 is made up of 16 amino acids. Germline V gene data show CDR1 as SEHNR and CDR2 as FQNEAQ (reference sequence). CDR3 coding DNA: TGTGCCAGCAGCACCCTTCTGACAGGGAGCACAGATACGCAGTATTTT. Translating gives CASSTLLTGSTDTQYF.

The rearrangement joins TRBV2 to TRBJ2-2; no definite D call. Germline CDR1 reads SNHLY; CDR2 reads FYNNEI. The CDR3 is made up of 12 amino acids. V was pared by 7 bases and J by 1 base, with 4 bases between. In nucleotides, the CDR3 is TGTGCCAGCAAACGGAACACCGGGGAGCTGTTTTTT. Translating it yields CASKRNTGELFF.

J is TRBJ1-2 and V is TRBV30, with TRBD1 identical over 9 bases. The V gene end was trimmed by 2 bases and the J gene end by 5 bases; junction bases not matched to a gene: 3. Germline loops: CDR1 GTSNPN, CDR2 SVGIG (reference sequence). The CDR3 has 13 amino acids. Here the CDR3 DNA reads TGTGCCTGGAGTTCCGGGACAGGGTATGGCTACACCTTC. Translating it yields CAWSSGTGYGYTF.

CDR3 residues: CASSVVAGVYEQYF. CDR3 DNA: TGTGCCAGCAGTGTGGTAGCGGGGGTCTACGAGCAGTACTTC. The gene calls are TRBV2 and TRBJ2-7; 9 nucleotides match TRBD2. This CDR3 region has 14 residues. The trim removed 4 bases at V and 3 bases at J, leaving 4 bases unmatched. In germline, CDR1 is SNHLY, CDR2 FYNNEI.

This clone occurred a few times. In DNA form, the CDR3 reads TGTGCCAGCAGTGCTAGGACATATTCACCCCTCCACTTT. Its protein product is CASSARTYSPLHF. This chain connects TRBV12-3 or TRBV12-4 to TRBJ1-6; D possibly corresponds to TRBD1 (5 bases). Trimming removed 5 bases from V and 8 bases from J, with 10 bases in between. The CDR3 has 13 residues.

The CDR3 sequence: CASSLMVTGELFF. As DNA, the CDR3 is TGCGCCAGCAGCTTGATGGTAACCGGGGAGCTGTTTTTT. The genes are TRBV5-1 and TRBJ2-2; D is ambiguous. Trimming removed 1 base at V and 5 bases at J, with 6 bases between. In germline, CDR1 is SGHRS, CDR2 YFSETQ. The CDR3 loop spans 13 amino acids.